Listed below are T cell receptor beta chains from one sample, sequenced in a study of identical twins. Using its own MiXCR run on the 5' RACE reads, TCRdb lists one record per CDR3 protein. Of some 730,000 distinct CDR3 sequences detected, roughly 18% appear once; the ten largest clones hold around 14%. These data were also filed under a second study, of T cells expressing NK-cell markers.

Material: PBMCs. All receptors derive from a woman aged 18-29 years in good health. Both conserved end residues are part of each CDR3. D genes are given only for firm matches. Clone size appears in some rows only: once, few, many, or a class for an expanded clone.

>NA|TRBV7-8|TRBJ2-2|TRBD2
TGTGCCAGCAGCCTCAGACTAGCGTTAGTGTCCGGGGAGCTGTTTTTT
CASSLRLALVSGELFF
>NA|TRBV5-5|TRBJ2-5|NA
TGTGCCAGCAGCTTGTGGAACCAAGAGACCCAGTACTTC
CASSLWNQETQYF
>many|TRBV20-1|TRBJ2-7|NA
TGCAGTGCTAGCGGGGTCCCAAGCTCCTACGAGCAGTACTTC
CSASGVPSSYEQYF
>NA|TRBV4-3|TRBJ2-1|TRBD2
TGCGCCAGCAGCCAGGACAGCGGGGGGAGCGCTGAGCAGTTCTTC
CASSQDSGGSAEQFF
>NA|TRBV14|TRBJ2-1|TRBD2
TGTGCCAGCTCACCGGGACTAGAGTTCTACAATGAGCAGTTCTTC
CASSPGLEFYNEQFF
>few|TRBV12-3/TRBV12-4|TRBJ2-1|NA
TGTGCCAGCAGTCCCGATGCCGGGGAGCAGTTCTTC
CASSPDAGEQFF
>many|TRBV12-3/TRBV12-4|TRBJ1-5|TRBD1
TGTGCCAGCAGGGGGACAGGGAGCAATCAGCCCCAGCATTTT
CASRGTGSNQPQHF
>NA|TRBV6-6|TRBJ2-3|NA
TGTGCCAGCGGGCGGGATCATACGCAGTATTTT
CASGRDHTQYF
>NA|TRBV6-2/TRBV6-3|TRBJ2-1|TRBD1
TGTGCCAGCACTGACAGGGGAGATGAGCAGTTCTTC
CASTDRGDEQFF
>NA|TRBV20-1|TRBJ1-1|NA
TGCAGTGCCTGGGCGGGGGGCACTGAAGCTTTCTTT
CSAWAGGTEAFF
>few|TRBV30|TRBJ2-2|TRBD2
TGTGCCTGGAGTGTAACTAGCGGGAGGGTCGGGGAGCTGTTTTTT
CAWSVTSGRVGELFF
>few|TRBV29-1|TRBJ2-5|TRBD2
TGCAGCGGTCTACTAGCGGGACAAGAGACCCAGTACTTC
CSGLLAGQETQYF
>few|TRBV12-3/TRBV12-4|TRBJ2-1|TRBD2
TGTGCCAGCAGACTGACTAGCGGTCCTCAGTTCTTC
CASRLTSGPQFF
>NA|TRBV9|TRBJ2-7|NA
TGTGCCAGCAGCCTTGGGGGCCCGAGGGGATCCTACGAGCAGTACTTC
CASSLGGPRGSYEQYF
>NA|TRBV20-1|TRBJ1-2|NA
TGCAGTGCTAGAGTCCACGGTACCCACTATGGCTACACCTTC
CSARVHGTHYGYTF
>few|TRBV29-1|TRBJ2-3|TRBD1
TGCAGCGTTGGGACAGGGGGCACAGATACGCAGTATTTT
CSVGTGGTDTQYF
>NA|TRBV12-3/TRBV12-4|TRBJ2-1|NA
TGTGCCAGCAGTTCCCGCCGGCGTATCAATGAGCAGTTCTTC
CASSSRRRINEQFF
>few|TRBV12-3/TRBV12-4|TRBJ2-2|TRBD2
TGTGCCAGCAGCCGGAGCGGGGGGGCCAGCACCGGGGAGCTGTTTTTT
CASSRSGGASTGELFF
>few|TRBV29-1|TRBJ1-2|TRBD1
TGCAGCGGTGACAGGGAGTCGGGTAGCTACACCTTC
CSGDRESGSYTF
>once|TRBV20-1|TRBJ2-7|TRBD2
TGCAGTGCTTCCGGGACTAGCGGGGGGACCCCCTACGAGCAGTACTTC
CSASGTSGGTPYEQYF
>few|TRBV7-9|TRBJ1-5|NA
TGTGCCAGCAGCTCGAATAGCAATCAGCCCCAGCATTTT
CASSSNSNQPQHF
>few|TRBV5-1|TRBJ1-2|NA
TGCGCCAGCAGCTTGGCCCAGGACTACTATGGCTACACCTTC
CASSLAQDYYGYTF
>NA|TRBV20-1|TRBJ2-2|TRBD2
TGCAGTGCGGTCAGCACTAGCGTCGGGGAGCTGTTTTTT
CSAVSTSVGELFF
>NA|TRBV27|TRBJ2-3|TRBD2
TGTGCCAGCAGTTTCGGGACTAGCGGGTTTACGCAGTATTTT
CASSFGTSGFTQYF
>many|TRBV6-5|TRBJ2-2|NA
TGTGCCAGCAGTTACTCGACGAATCGGGCGCGTGCCAACACCGGGGAGCTGTTTTTT
CASSYSTNRARANTGELFF
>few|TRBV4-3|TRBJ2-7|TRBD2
TGCGCCAGCAGCCAACGGACTAGCGGGAGGGCCCCCTACGAGCAGTACTTC
CASSQRTSGRAPYEQYF
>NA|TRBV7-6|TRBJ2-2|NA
TGTGCCAGCAGCGCTAGGTCCAGCGCTAACACCGGGGAGCTGTTTTTT
CASSARSSANTGELFF
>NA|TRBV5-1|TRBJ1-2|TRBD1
TGCGCCAGCAGCCCCGGGGAACAGGGGCAGGGCTACACCTTC
CASSPGEQGQGYTF
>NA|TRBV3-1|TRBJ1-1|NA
TGTGCCAGCAGCCACCTCCCCGGGCGGGGAGTGAACACTGAAGCTTTCTTT
CASSHLPGRGVNTEAFF
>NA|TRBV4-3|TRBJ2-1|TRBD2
TGCGCCAGCAGCCAAGACGGACTAGCGGTGAACAATGAGCAGTTCTTC
CASSQDGLAVNNEQFF
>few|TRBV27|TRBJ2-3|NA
TGTGCCAGCAGGCAGATCGGACGGGTCACAGATACGCAGTATTTT
CASRQIGRVTDTQYF
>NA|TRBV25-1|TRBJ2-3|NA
TGTGCCAGCAGTGAGGAGAACACAGATACGCAGTATTTT
CASSEENTDTQYF
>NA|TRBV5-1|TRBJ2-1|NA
TGCGCCAGCAGCTTGGGTATCGGGGGGCCCAGCAATGAGCAGTTCTTC
CASSLGIGGPSNEQFF
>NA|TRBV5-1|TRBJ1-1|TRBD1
TGCGCCAGCAGCCCACAGGGGGCGCAAGGGACTGAAGCTTTCTTT
CASSPQGAQGTEAFF
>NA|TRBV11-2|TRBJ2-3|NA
TGTGCCAGCAGCTTAGTAACAACCCCCACAGATACGCAGTATTTT
CASSLVTTPTDTQYF
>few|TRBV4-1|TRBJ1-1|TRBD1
TGCGCCAGCAGCCAAGGTCTTATCCGGGACAGGAGGACTGAAGCTTTCTTT
CASSQGLIRDRRTEAFF
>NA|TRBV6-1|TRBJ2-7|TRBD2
TGTGCCACCACCGGGACTAGTATCTACGAGCAGTACTTC
CATTGTSIYEQYF
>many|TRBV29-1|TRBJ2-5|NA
TGCAGCGTTGAAGATCTGGGGGGGCAGGAGAGACCCCAGTACTTC
CSVEDLGGQERPQYF
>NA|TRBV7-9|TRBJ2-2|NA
TGTGCCAGCAGCAAAGGACTCGGACTCACCGGGGAGCTGTTTTTT
CASSKGLGLTGELFF
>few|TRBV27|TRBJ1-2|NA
TGTGCCAGCGGGTGGGGCAATGGAGGCTACACCTTC
CASGWGNGGYTF
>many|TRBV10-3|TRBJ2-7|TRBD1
TGTGCCATCTCCATGACAGGGGGCGAGGACGAGCAGTACTTC
CAISMTGGEDEQYF
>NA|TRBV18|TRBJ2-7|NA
TGTGCCAGCTCACCCGGGCCCGGGCCTAATTTTTCCTACGAGCAGTACTTC
CASSPGPGPNFSYEQYF
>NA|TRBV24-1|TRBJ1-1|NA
TGTGCCACCAGTGATTCCCAGGGGCTGGGGAAGAACACTGAAGCTTTCTTT
CATSDSQGLGKNTEAFF
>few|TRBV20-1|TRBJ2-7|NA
TGCAGTGCTAGGGCCATGCTCTCCTACGAGCAGTACTTC
CSARAMLSYEQYF
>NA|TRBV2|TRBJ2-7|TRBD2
TGTGCCAGCAACACTCTGGGGAGGGGCGAGCAGTACTTC
CASNTLGRGEQYF
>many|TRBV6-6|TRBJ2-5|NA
TGTGCCAGCAGTTTCAACAGGGTTCAGACCCAGTACTTC
CASSFNRVQTQYF
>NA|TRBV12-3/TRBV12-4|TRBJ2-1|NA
TGTGCCAGCAGTTGGGCAGGGCTCTACAATGAGCAGTTCTTC
CASSWAGLYNEQFF
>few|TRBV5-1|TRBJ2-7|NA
TGCGCCAGCAGCGGGGGACCCGCCTCCTACGAGCAGTACTTC
CASSGGPASYEQYF
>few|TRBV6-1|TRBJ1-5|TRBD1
TGTGCCAGCAGTAGGACAGGCCAGTCTTTGGCCCAGCATTTT
CASSRTGQSLAQHF
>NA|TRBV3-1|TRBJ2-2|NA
TGTGCCAGCAGCCAACGGGGATACACCGGGGAGCTGTTTTTT
CASSQRGYTGELFF
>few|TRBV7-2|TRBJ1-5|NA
TGTGCCAGCAGCTTAGACGGGGGGCGTGGGCCCCAGCATTTT
CASSLDGGRGPQHF